This T cell receptor (beta chain) emerged from a study of blood T cell repertoires in COVID-19. Study summary: PBMCs, B-cell-depleted T cells, or T cells were the source of the cDNA or gDNA that made up the material.

The CDR3 loop spans 12 amino acids. V shed 5 bases, J shed 4 bases, and the junction held 2 bases outside the gene matches. TCRdb keeps only in-frame clones here, not all; method: immunoSEQ multiplex PCR. The repertoire holds under 35,000 clones, with about 88% as singletons. About this clone: The same CDR3 can be traced to other DNA sequences in this sample.

The source of this sequence is a man between 65 and 85 years old with active COVID-19. The sequenced sample was peripheral blood. V gene TRBV12-3 or TRBV12-4 combines with J gene TRBJ2-7, with TRBD1 matching 7 bases. CDR3 amino acids: CASSPGQYEQYF. The DNA for the CDR3 is TGTGCCAGCAGTCCGGGACAGTACGAGCAGTACTTC.